Shown below are 31 T cell receptor beta chains from a single sample sequenced in a study of T cell repertoires in cytomegalovirus infection. TCRdb ran MiXCR on the reads and lists one entry per CDR3 protein. The data show 340,000 or so distinct CDR3 sequences, around 25% seen once. No antigens are known for them. The sequences come from cultured PBMCs, collected from culture after CMV antigen stimulation. Receptors originate from a human donor in good health (CMV status not recorded). Some clones in this sample may be carry-over from other donors' samples.

This clonotype was observed many times. V is TRBV12-3 or TRBV12-4 and J is TRBJ1-1, with TRBD1 matching 8 bases. The CDR3 extends over 14 amino acids. The trim removed 5 bases at V and 4 bases at J, leaving 6 bases unmatched. The CDR3 coding sequence is TGTGCCAGCAGTCGGACAGGGATTGGCACTGAAGCTTTCTTT. Translated: CASSRTGIGTEAFF.

This chain links TRBV9 with TRBJ1-1; possibly TRBD1 for D (5 bases). Germline loops: CDR1 SGDLS, CDR2 YYNGEE. The CDR3 has 16 amino acids. Trimming pared 0 bases from V and 3 bases from J, leaving 15 bases between. The CDR3 reads CASSVVGTEPDTEAFF. DNA of the CDR3: TGTGCCAGCAGCGTAGTTGGGACCGAACCGGACACTGAAGCTTTCTTT.

The sample holds a few counts of this clonotype. The chain combines TRBV6-2 or TRBV6-3 with TRBJ2-7; 9 bases align to TRBD2. The V gene end was trimmed by 0 bases and the J gene end by 1 base; junction bases not matched to a gene: 13. Germline V gives CDR1 MNHEY, CDR2 SVGEGT. The CDR3 totals 19 residues. DNA for the CDR3: TGTGCCAGCAGTTACTCGTCTTTCAAGGGGACTAGCATATCCTACGAGCAGTACGTC. This translates into CASSYSSFKGTSISYEQYV.

The table lists this clonotype with many counts. V usage is TRBV7-2 and J usage is TRBJ1-2, with D unclear. V dropped 3 bases and J dropped 5 bases, with 13 bases sitting between them. This CDR3 has 14 amino acids. The germline gives CDR1 SGHTA, CDR2 FQGNSA. The CDR3 DNA reads as TGTGCCAGCAGCTTTGACGGACTCCTGTATGGCTACACCTTC. Residues: CASSFDGLLYGYTF.

The DNA for the CDR3 is TGTGCCAGCAGCCCAGTCCGGTCTCAAGAGACCCAGTACTTC. Its translation: CASSPVRSQETQYF. This rearrangement joins TRBV7-9 to TRBJ2-5; D remains unclear. The CDR3 runs 14 residues. V dropped 5 bases and J dropped 2 bases, with 12 bases sitting between them. Germline-derived CDR1 and CDR2 are SEHNR and FQNEAQ (reference sequence). The whole variable domain, filled in from reference TRBV7-9 and TRBJ2-5, reads DTGVSQNPRHKITKRGQNVTFRCDPISEHNRLYWYRQTLGQGPEFLTYFQNEAQLEKSRLLSDRFSAERPKGSFSTLEIQRTEQGDSAMYLCASSPVRSQETQYFGPGTRLLVL.

The chain uses TRBV27 and TRBJ2-1, with TRBD2 matching 13 bases. Germline assignment: CDR1 MNHEY and CDR2 SMNVEV (reference sequence). V dropped 6 bases and J dropped 9; count of bases not matched to a gene: 11. CDR3 length equals 16 residues. The CDR3 loop reads CASSQLAGGPMGEQFF. DNA of the CDR3: TGTGCCAGCAGCCAACTAGCGGGAGGGCCTATGGGTGAGCAGTTCTTC.

The J gene is TRBJ2-5, the V gene TRBV5-3, with 10 bases fitting TRBD1. TRBV5-3 carries the ORF label, with uncertain function. V lost 8 bases, J lost 5 bases, and 12 bases stayed unmatched. The CDR3 extends over 15 amino acids. CDR3 region: CASSPDRGSWETQYF. Written as DNA, the CDR3 is TGTGCCAGCAGCCCGGACAGGGGGAGTTGGGAGACCCAGTACTTC.

This clonotype was seen only once. V gene TRBV3-1 combines with J gene TRBJ1-1; no clear D. Trimming left V 1 base short and J 1 base short, with 13 bases between. CDR3 length: 16 amino acids. CDR1 is LGHDT, CDR2 YNNKEL, per germline (reference sequence). This CDR3 is CASSQVQIWGNTEAFF. The CDR3 DNA follows: TGTGCCAGCAGCCAAGTACAGATATGGGGGAACACTGAAGCTTTCTTT.

This clonotype was counted a few times. The chain links TRBV28 to TRBJ1-3; D may be TRBD1 (6 bases). The CDR3 has 21 amino acids. Trimming removed 6 bases from V and 0 bases from J, with 30 bases in between. The V gene's germline CDR1 is MDHEN and CDR2 SYDVKM. DNA for the CDR3: TGTGCCAGCAGCCTCAACCAGGCGGGACACCTTCCTCCCTCCTCTGGAAACACCATATATTTT. Its translation is CASSLNQAGHLPPSSGNTIYF.

V and J are TRBV13 and TRBJ2-5; TRBD1 aligns across 7 bases. With 2 bases clipped from V and 3 bases from J, the junction kept 6 bases outside the gene matches. Germline lookup yields CDR1 PRHDT and CDR2 FYEKMQ (reference sequence). CDR3 length: 15 residues. CDR3 nucleotide sequence: TGTGCCAGCAGCTTAAGGGGACAGACTAAAGAGACCCAGTACTTC. This gives the protein CASSLRGQTKETQYF.

The table lists this clonotype with many counts. The V and J genes are TRBV12-3 or TRBV12-4 and TRBJ2-1, with 14 positions matching TRBD2. The J segment lost 7 bases and the V segment lost 7 bases, leaving 6 bases of the junction unmatched. The CDR3 runs to 15 residues. DNA of the CDR3: TGTGCCAGCACCCCCCGGACTAGCGGGAGGAATGAGCAGTTCTTC. This gives the protein CASTPRTSGRNEQFF.

There are many counts of this clonotype. J is TRBJ1-5 and V is TRBV7-2; no clear D gene. This CDR3 has 15 residues. Trimming pared 5 bases from V and 0 bases from J, leaving 11 bases between. Germline CDR1 is SGHTA and CDR2 is FQGNSA. Written as DNA, the CDR3 is TGTGCCAGCAGCCCCCGCTCGAATAGCAATCAGCCCCAGCATTTT. Translated, it gives CASSPRSNSNQPQHF. Drawing the rest from reference TRBV7-2 and TRBJ1-5, the complete variable domain is GAGVSQSPSNKVTEKGKDVELRCDPISGHTALYWYRQSLGQGLEFLIYFQGNSAPDKSGLPSDRFSAERTGGSVSTLTIQRTQQEDSAVYLCASSPRSNSNQPQHFGDGTRLSIL.

This clonotype was found many times. The rearrangement uses TRBV7-2 and TRBJ2-4, with a possible D match to TRBD1 (6 bases). Per germline, CDR1 SGHTA and CDR2 FQGNSA. The CDR3 extends over 15 amino acids. The germline V and J ends were trimmed by 5 bases and 0 bases, with 11 bases remaining between them. This chain's CDR3 is CASSRDNLAKNIQYF. CDR3 sequence (DNA): TGTGCCAGCAGCCGGGACAACCTAGCCAAAAACATTCAGTACTTC.

The V gene is TRBV4-1, the J gene TRBJ2-7; D possibly matches TRBD1 or TRBD2 (7 bases each). The CDR3 contains 13 residues. Per the germline V gene, CDR1 is MGHRA and CDR2 is YSYEKL. The V end lost 1 base, the J end lost 6 bases, and 10 bases lay between the germline ends. The DNA for the CDR3 is TGCGCCAGCAGCCAAGGCAGGGGGGGCGAGCAGTACTTC. Its translation is CASSQGRGGEQYF.

This clonotype has more than one count but fewer than ten. V gene TRBV4-1 combines with J gene TRBJ2-5, with TRBD2 identical over 12 bases. Per the germline V gene, CDR1 is MGHRA and CDR2 is YSYEKL. The CDR3 sequence is 16 residues long. V trimming: 3 bases; J trimming: 4 bases; junction bases outside the gene matches: 6. CDR3 sequence: CASSHEPGLAGETQYF. CDR3 in DNA: TGCGCCAGCAGCCATGAACCGGGACTAGCGGGAGAGACCCAGTACTTC.

V usage is TRBV12-3 or TRBV12-4 and J usage is TRBJ2-7; the match to TRBD2 covers 13 bases. V trimming: 5 bases; J trimming: 5 bases; junction bases outside the gene matches: 9. The CDR3 runs 16 residues. In DNA form, the CDR3 reads TGTGCCAGCAGTCTGCGGACTAGCGGGAGATCCCACGAGCAGTACTTC. Its translation is CASSLRTSGRSHEQYF.

The chain employs TRBV28 and TRBJ2-7; the match to TRBD1 covers 9 bases. The ends lost 7 bases at V and 1 base at J; junction bases unmatched: 5. The CDR3 consists of 14 residues. Germline V gene lookup returns CDR1 MDHEN and CDR2 SYDVKM. The CDR3 region is CASKSTGGSYEQYF. The CDR3 region has the DNA TGTGCCAGCAAGTCGACAGGGGGTTCCTACGAGCAGTACTTC.

V is TRBV6-2 or TRBV6-3 and J is TRBJ2-3; 7 positions match TRBD2. Germline lookup yields CDR1 MNHEY and CDR2 SVGEGT. The CDR3 is 15 amino acids. J gave up 4 bases and V 0 bases, and 4 bases lay outside the gene matches. The CDR3 nucleotides read TGTGCCAGCAGTTACTCGGCGGGAGACTCAGATACGCAGTATTTT. The encoded protein is CASSYSAGDSDTQYF.

A few counts support this clonotype. The chain links TRBV3-1 to TRBJ1-2; tentative D call: TRBD1 (6 bases). The CDR3 covers 14 residues. Germline V gene sequence: CDR1 LGHDT, CDR2 YNNKEL (reference sequence). V lost 0 bases to trimming and J lost 7 bases, with 12 bases between them. CDR3 nucleotide sequence: TGTGCCAGCAGCCAAGATCATACAGGGCGTGGCTACACCTTC. The encoded protein is CASSQDHTGRGYTF.

The genes are TRBV4-3 and TRBJ2-3; no firm D call. The CDR3 extends over 15 amino acids. Trimming shortened V by 1 base and J by 0 bases, and 8 bases separated the two germline ends. Germline assignment: CDR1 LGHNA and CDR2 YSLEER. CDR3: CASSQVGVSTDTQYF. CDR3 DNA sequence: TGCGCCAGCAGCCAAGTCGGAGTCAGCACAGATACGCAGTATTTT.

This chain uses TRBV29-1 with TRBJ2-2; the match to TRBD2 covers 7 bases. This CDR3 comprises 14 residues. Germline CDR1 SQVTM, CDR2 ANQGSEA. Losses at the gene ends were 3 bases for V and 7 bases for J; bases not matched to a gene: 8. The CDR3 protein is CSVESAGAVGELFF. In nucleotides, the CDR3 is TGCAGCGTTGAGTCTGCGGGAGCGGTCGGGGAGCTGTTTTTT.

This chain joins TRBV29-1 and TRBJ2-5, with D unclear. The CDR3 sequence is 12 residues long. V was pared by 3 bases and J by 2 bases, with 7 bases between. The germline V gene has CDR1 SQVTM and CDR2 ANQGSEA. The CDR3 DNA sequence: TGCAGCGTTGATTTGGGGCAAGAGACCCAGTACTTC. Its protein product is CSVDLGQETQYF. Full variable domain (rest looked up from reference TRBV29-1 and TRBJ2-5): SAVISQKPSRDICQRGTSLTIQCQVDSQVTMMFWYRQQPGQSLTLIATANQGSEATYESGFVIDKFPISRPNLTFSTLTVSNMSPEDSSIYLCSVDLGQETQYFGPGTRLLVL.

This clonotype was detected a few times. The chain uses TRBV6-5 and TRBJ2-7; 7 nucleotides agree with TRBD2. The germline gives CDR1 MNHEY, CDR2 SVGAGI. The CDR3 extends over 13 amino acids. The trim removed 5 bases at V and 6 bases at J, leaving 7 bases unmatched. CDR3 protein: CASSPGGQGEQYF. CDR3 in DNA: TGTGCCAGCAGTCCGGGAGGTCAGGGCGAGCAGTACTTC.

This clonotype appeared a few times. The genes are TRBV6-5 and TRBJ2-3; TRBD1 matches 7 bases. Trimming at V came to 0 bases and at J to 7 bases, leaving 10 bases not matched to a gene. Germline V lookup: CDR1 MNHEY, CDR2 SVGAGI. The CDR3 sequence is 16 residues long. In DNA, the CDR3 is TGTGCCAGCAGTTACTCAACAGGGGTATCTGCATATACGCAGTATTTT. It codes for CASSYSTGVSAYTQYF.

This clonotype was seen a handful of times. V usage is TRBV24-1 and J usage is TRBJ2-7, with D perhaps matching TRBD2 (6 bases). Germline-derived CDR1 and CDR2 are KGHDR and SFDVKD. V lost 9 bases to trimming and J lost 5 bases, with 28 bases between them. The CDR3 has 17 residues. The chain's CDR3 is CATPMTQRQGGLHEQYV. Written as DNA, the CDR3 is TGTGCCACCCCGATGACTCAGCGGCAAGGAGGGCTCCACGAGCAGTACGTC.

The chain employs TRBV7-9 and TRBJ2-7; possible D gene TRBD1, 7 bases. The CDR3 has 14 residues. Germline V gene data show CDR1 as SEHNR and CDR2 as FQNEAQ (reference sequence). V was trimmed by 2 bases and J by 6 bases, leaving 14 bases between them. The CDR3 nucleotides read TGTGCCAGCAGCTTATTAGGCGGGACAGCCGAGCAGTACTTC. Its translation is CASSLLGGTAEQYF.

Judged by abundance, this clonotype is medium-sized. This chain joins TRBV12-3 or TRBV12-4 and TRBJ2-3; TRBD2 aligns across 7 bases. V was clipped by 3 bases and J by 0 bases; unmatched bases: 0. The CDR3 has 14 amino acids. The CDR3 is CASSFSGSTDTQYF. In DNA, the CDR3 is TGTGCCAGCAGTTTTAGCGGGAGCACAGATACGCAGTATTTT.

The chain joins TRBV29-1 to TRBJ2-1; 9 nucleotides align to TRBD1. The V gene's germline CDR1 is SQVTM and CDR2 ANQGSEA. CDR3 size: 14 residues. The junction had 10 bases not matched to a gene; V was cut back by 4 bases and J by 9 bases. This CDR3 reads CSVATGTGIGEQFF. CDR3 sequence (DNA): TGCAGCGTTGCCACCGGGACAGGGATAGGTGAGCAGTTCTTC.

The chain joins TRBV6-5 to TRBJ1-1; no definite D call. The CDR3 runs 15 residues. The V gene lost 0 bases and the J gene lost 6 bases, with 14 bases spanning the gap. Germline-derived CDR1 and CDR2 are MNHEY and SVGAGI. CDR3 sequence reads: CASSYSGLGRSEAFF. The CDR3 DNA follows: TGTGCCAGCAGTTACTCGGGATTAGGTCGGTCTGAAGCTTTCTTT.

Ten or more counts support this clonotype. The genes are TRBV11-2 and TRBJ2-3; TRBD2 matches at 10 bases. Germline CDR1 and CDR2: SGHAT and FQNNGV. After removal of 2 bases from V and 3 bases from J, the junction contained 8 bases not matched to a gene. The CDR3 loop spans 17 amino acids. The CDR3 DNA is TGTGCCAGCAGCTTACGGCTAGCGGGAGATGGTACAGATACGCAGTATTTT. This gives the protein CASSLRLAGDGTDTQYF.

The genes are TRBV27 and TRBJ2-3; 11 bases are shared with TRBD2. Per germline, CDR1 MNHEY and CDR2 SMNVEV (reference sequence). J was trimmed by 5 bases and V by 6 bases; bases with no gene match: 7. The CDR3 covers 15 residues. The CDR3: CASRILAGVQDTQYF. The CDR3 region has the DNA TGTGCCAGCAGGATACTAGCGGGAGTTCAAGATACGCAGTATTTT.